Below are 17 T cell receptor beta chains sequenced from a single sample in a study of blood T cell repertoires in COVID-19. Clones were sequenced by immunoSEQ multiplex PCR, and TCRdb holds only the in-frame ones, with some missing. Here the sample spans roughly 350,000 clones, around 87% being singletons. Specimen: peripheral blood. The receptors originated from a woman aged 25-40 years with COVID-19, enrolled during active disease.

The CDR3 DNA sequence: TGTGCCAGTAGTATCCGACAGGGTGAGACCCAGTACTTC. Translating gives CASSIRQGETQYF. This chain joins TRBV19 and TRBJ2-5; 7 nucleotides align to TRBD1. J was trimmed by 5 bases and V by 3 bases; bases with no gene match: 3. Germline CDR1 and CDR2: LNHDA and SQIVND (reference sequence). The CDR3 runs 13 residues.

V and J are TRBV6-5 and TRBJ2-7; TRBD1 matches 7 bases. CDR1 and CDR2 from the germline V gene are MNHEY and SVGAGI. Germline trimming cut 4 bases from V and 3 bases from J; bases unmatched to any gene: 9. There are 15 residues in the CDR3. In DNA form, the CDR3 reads TGTGCCAGCAGTTGGAAGAAGGGGGCAGGCTACGAGCAGTACTTC. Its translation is CASSWKKGAGYEQYF.

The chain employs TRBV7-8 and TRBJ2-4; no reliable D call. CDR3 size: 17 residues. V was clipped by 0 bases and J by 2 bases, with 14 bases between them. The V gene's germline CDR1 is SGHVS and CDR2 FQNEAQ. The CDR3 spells CASSLAEVRWTKNIQYF. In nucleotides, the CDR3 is TGTGCCAGCAGCTTAGCTGAGGTCCGGTGGACCAAAAACATTCAGTACTTC.

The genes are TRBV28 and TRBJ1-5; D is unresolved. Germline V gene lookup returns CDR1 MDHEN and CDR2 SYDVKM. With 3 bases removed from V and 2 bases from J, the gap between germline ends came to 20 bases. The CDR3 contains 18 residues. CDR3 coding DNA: TGTGCCAGCAGTTTTCGCTATTTGGGGAGGGAGCGCAATCAGCCCCAGCATTTT. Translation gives CASSFRYLGRERNQPQHF.

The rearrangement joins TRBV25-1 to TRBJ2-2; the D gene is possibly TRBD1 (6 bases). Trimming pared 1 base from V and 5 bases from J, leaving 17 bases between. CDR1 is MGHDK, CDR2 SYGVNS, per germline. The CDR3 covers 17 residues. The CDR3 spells CASSEFTGRGGTGELFF. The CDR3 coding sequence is TGTGCCAGCAGTGAATTCACCGGAAGAGGGGGAACCGGGGAGCTGTTTTTT. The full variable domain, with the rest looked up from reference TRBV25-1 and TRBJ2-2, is EADIYQTPRYLVIGTGKKITLECSQTMGHDKMYWYQQDPGMELHLIHYSYGVNSTEKGDLSSESTVSRIRTEHFPLTLESARPSHTSQYLCASSEFTGRGGTGELFFGEGSRLTVL.

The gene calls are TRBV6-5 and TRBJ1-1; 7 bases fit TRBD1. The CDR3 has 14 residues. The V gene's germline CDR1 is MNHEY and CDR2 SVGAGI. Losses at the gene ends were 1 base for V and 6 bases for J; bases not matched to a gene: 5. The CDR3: CASSYYEGASEAFF. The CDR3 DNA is TGTGCCAGCAGTTACTATGAGGGGGCGTCTGAAGCTTTCTTT.

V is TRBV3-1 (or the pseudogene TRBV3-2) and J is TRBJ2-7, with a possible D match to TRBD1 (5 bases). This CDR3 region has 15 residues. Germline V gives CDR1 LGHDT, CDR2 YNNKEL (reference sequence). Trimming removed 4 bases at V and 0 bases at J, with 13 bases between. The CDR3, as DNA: TGTGCCAGCAGCCCAGCCTCAGGGTCCTCCTACGAGCAGTACTTC. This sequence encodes CASSPASGSSYEQYF.

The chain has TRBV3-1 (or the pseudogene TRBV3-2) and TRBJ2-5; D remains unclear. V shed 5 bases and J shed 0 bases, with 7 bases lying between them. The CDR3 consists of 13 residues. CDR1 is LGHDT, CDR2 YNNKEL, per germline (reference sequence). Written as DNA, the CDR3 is TGTGCCAGCAGCGACACAGACCAAGAGACCCAGTACTTC. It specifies CASSDTDQETQYF.

CDR3 in amino acids: CASSLRGGGGGELFF. In DNA form, the CDR3 reads TGTGCCAGCAGCTTACGCGGGGGAGGCGGCGGGGAGCTGTTTTTT. The rearrangement uses TRBV7-3 and TRBJ2-2; 7 nucleotides match TRBD2. The V segment lost 2 bases and the J segment 7 bases; nucleotides outside the gene matches: 7. Germline V gene data show CDR1 as SGHTA and CDR2 as FQGTGA. The CDR3 covers 15 residues.

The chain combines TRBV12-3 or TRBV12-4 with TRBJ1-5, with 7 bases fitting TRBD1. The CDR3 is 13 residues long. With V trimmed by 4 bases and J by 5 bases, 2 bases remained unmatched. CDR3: CASSSDRDQPQHF. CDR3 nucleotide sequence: TGTGCCAGCAGTTCTGACAGGGATCAGCCCCAGCATTTT.

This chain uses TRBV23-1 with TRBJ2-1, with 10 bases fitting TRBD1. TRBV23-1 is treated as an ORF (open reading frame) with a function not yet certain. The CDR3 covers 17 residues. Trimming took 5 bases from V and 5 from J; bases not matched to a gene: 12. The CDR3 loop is CASSSPAGGQGNNEQFF. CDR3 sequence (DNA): TGCGCCAGCAGTTCGCCCGCGGGGGGACAGGGGAACAATGAGCAGTTCTTC.

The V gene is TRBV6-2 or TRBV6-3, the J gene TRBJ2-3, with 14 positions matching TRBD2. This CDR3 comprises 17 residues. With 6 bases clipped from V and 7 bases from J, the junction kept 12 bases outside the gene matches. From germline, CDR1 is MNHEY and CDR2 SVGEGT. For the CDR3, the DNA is TGTGCCAGCAGCCAGCTGGGACTAGCGGGAGTATTTTATACGCAGTATTTT. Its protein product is CASSQLGLAGVFYTQYF.

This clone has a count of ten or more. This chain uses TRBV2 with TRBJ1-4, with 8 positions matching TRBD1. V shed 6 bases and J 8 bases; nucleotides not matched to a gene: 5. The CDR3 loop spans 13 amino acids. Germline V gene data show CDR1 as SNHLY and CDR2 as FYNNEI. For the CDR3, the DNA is TGTGCCAGCAGGTATAGGACAGGGGAAAAACTGTTTTTT. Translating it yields CASRYRTGEKLFF.

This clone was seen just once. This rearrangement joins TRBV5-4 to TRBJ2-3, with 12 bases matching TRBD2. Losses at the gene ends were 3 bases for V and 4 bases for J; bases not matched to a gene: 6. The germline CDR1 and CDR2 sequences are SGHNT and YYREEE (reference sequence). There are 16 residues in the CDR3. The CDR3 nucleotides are TGTGCCAGCAGCTCTGCGACTAGCGGGAGAGCAGATACGCAGTATTTT. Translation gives CASSSATSGRADTQYF.

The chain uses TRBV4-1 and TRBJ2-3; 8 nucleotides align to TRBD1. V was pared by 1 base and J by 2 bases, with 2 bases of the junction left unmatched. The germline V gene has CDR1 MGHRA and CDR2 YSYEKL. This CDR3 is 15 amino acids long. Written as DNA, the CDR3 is TGCGCCAGCAGCCAAGGGGACAGGTCCACAGATACGCAGTATTTT. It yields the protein CASSQGDRSTDTQYF.

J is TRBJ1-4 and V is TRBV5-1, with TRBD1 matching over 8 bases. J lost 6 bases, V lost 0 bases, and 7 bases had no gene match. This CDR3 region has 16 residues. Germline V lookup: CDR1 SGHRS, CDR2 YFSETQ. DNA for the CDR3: TGCGCCAGCAGCTTGGTACCAGGGGGCCTGGATGAAAAACTGTTTTTT. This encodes CASSLVPGGLDEKLFF. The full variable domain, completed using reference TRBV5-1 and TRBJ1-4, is KAGVTQTPRYLIKTRGQQVTLSCSPISGHRSVSWYQQTPGQGLQFLFEYFSETQRNKGNFPGRFSGRQFSNSRSEMNVSTLELGDSALYLCASSLVPGGLDEKLFFGSGTQLSVL.

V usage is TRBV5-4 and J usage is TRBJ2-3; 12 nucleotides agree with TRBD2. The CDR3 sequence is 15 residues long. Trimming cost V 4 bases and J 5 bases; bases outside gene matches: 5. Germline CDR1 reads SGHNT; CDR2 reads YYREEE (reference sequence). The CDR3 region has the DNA TGTGCCAGCAGCACCCCGGGACTAGCGGGAGATACGCAGTATTTT. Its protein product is CASSTPGLAGDTQYF.